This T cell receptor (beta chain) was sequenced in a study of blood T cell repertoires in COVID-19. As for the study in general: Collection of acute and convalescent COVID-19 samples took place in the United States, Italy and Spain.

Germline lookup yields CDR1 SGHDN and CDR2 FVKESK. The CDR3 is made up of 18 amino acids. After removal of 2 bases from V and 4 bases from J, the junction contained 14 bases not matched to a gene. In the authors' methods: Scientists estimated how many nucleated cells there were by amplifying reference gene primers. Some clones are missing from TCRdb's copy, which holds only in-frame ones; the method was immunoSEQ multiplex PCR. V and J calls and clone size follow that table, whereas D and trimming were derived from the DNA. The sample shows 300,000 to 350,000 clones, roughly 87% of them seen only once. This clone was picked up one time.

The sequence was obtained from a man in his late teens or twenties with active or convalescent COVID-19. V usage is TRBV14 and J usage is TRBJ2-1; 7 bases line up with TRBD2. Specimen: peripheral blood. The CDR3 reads CASSQRWGGGRTYNEQFF. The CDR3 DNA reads TGTGCCAGCAGCCAAAGATGGGGCGGCGGGAGAACTTACAATGAGCAGTTCTTC.